The source of this T cell receptor beta chain is a study of blood T cell repertoires in COVID-19. About the study: Sites across the United States, Italy and Spain contributed samples from acute and convalescent COVID-19. Nucleic acid was either cDNA or gDNA, and it came from T cells, B-cell-depleted T cells, or PBMCs.

In the authors' workflow: It was from reference gene primer amplification that nucleated cell counts were estimated. TCRdb keeps only in-frame clones here, not all; method: immunoSEQ multiplex PCR. V, J and clone size are those of that table, while D and trimming were read from the DNA. The sample shows 140,000 or so clones, more than 75% of them seen only once. Germline assignment: CDR1 LGHDT and CDR2 YNNKEL (reference sequence). Unmatched junction bases numbered 6, after V lost 4 bases and J lost 1 base. The CDR3 covers 16 residues. The sample was peripheral blood. This chain uses TRBV3-1 (or the pseudogene TRBV3-2) with TRBJ2-5; 10 bases match TRBD1. This receptor was taken from a woman in her 50s with acute or convalescent COVID-19. In DNA, the CDR3 is TGTGCCAGCAGCCCCGCCGGGACAGGGGTCCAAGAGACCCAGTACTTC. Its protein is CASSPAGTGVQETQYF.